This T cell receptor (beta chain) came from a study of response to subunit inactivated influenza vaccine. Study-level points and caveats: A suggestion made by the authors is that each seasonal influenza vaccination recruits few new T cells.

Trimming stripped 3 bases from V and 11 bases from J, with 17 bases between. The CDR3 is made up of 14 amino acids. In germline, CDR1 is LNHDA, CDR2 SQIVND (reference sequence). TCRdb used MiXCR to reprocess the RT-PCR reads, holding one entry per CDR3 protein. Found here are about 580,000 distinct CDR3 sequences, 13% to 15% of them singletons; the top ten hold around 10%. A note on this clonotype: The target antigen is unknown.

The sequencing used PBMCs from blood, collected roughly 12 days after vaccination. This TCR was recovered from a man aged 45-60 years who received an inactivated influenza vaccine. V usage is TRBV19 and J usage is TRBJ1-5; no clear D. CDR3 region: CASSIRGLSSAQHF. In DNA, the CDR3 is TGTGCCAGTAGTATCAGAGGGTTATCCTCCGCCCAGCATTTT.